Below, 18 T cell receptor beta chains from the same sample are listed, as sequenced in a study of a mutant IDH1 vaccine in newly diagnosed glioma. This table comes from immunoSEQ multiplex PCR, and its TCRdb copy is limited to in-frame clones, with some not included. The data show 75,000 to 100,000 clones, around 90% seen once. The time point here: baseline, week 1 (first vaccination visit). The sample's treatment: pre-vaccination baseline after standard-of-care therapy. The sample was PBMCs, taken from a glioma patient treated with radiotherapy, temozolomide or both. Receptors were obtained from a woman in her forties or fifties with glioma.

On this clone itself: An end of the junction differs from the germline gene, which may be a read error. V gene TRBV19 combines with J gene TRBJ2-7; D unresolved. CDR3 length: 11 residues. Germline V lookup: CDR1 LNHDA, CDR2 SQIVND (reference sequence). The CDR3 is CASSNYYEQYF. The CDR3 DNA is TGTGCCAGTAGTAATTACTACGAACAGTACTTC.

The chain employs TRBV6-6 and TRBJ1-5; no clear D gene. The V end lost 5 bases, the J end lost 7 bases, and 15 bases lay between the germline ends. The CDR3 has 14 amino acids. Germline loops: CDR1 MNHNY, CDR2 SVGAGI (reference sequence). As DNA, the CDR3 is TGTGCCAGCAGTCCCTCCGGCCTCAGGCAGCCCCAGCATTTT. Residues: CASSPSGLRQPQHF.

The V call is TRBV6-5, the J call TRBJ1-2; D gene unclear. V was trimmed by 5 bases and J by 4 bases, leaving 17 bases between them. The CDR3 length is 15 residues. Germline CDR1 reads MNHEY; CDR2 reads SVGAGI. CDR3 protein: CASSPQRGGSYGYTF. DNA for the CDR3: TGTGCCAGCAGTCCCCAGAGAGGCGGCAGCTATGGCTACACCTTC.

The chain combines TRBV12-5 with TRBJ1-1, with D possibly being TRBD1 (5 bases). Trimming took off 6 bases at V and 6 bases at J, with 14 bases between the two ends. CDR3 length equals 13 residues. Germline CDR1 LGHNT, CDR2 FRNRAP. The CDR3: CASGLIQAAEAFF. The CDR3 region has the DNA TGTGCTAGTGGGCTTATACAGGCGGCTGAAGCTTTCTTT.

The gene calls are TRBV9 and TRBJ2-1; D perhaps matches TRBD1 (5 bases). Germline V gene sequence: CDR1 SGDLS, CDR2 YYNGEE. V lost 0 bases to trimming and J lost 0 bases, with 16 bases between them. The CDR3 contains 18 residues. For the CDR3, the DNA is TGTGCCAGCAGCGTAGCTAGGGGCGACCCAAGCTCCTACAATGAGCAGTTCTTC. This encodes CASSVARGDPSSYNEQFF.

This clone is a singleton in its sample. The chain joins TRBV2 to TRBJ2-2; TRBD1 matches at 8 bases. From germline, CDR1 is SNHLY and CDR2 FYNNEI. V shed 4 bases, J shed 2 bases, and the junction held 6 bases outside the gene matches. This CDR3 region has 16 residues. The DNA for the CDR3 is TGTGCCAGCAGTGTTCAGGGGGCGCGAAACACCGGGGAGCTGTTTTTT. It codes for CASSVQGARNTGELFF.

This clone was seen only a few times. The chain is built from TRBV27 and TRBJ1-1, with D possibly matching TRBD1 (5 bases). Per germline, CDR1 MNHEY and CDR2 SMNVEV (reference sequence). Trimming removed 3 bases from V and 4 bases from J, with 9 bases in between. The CDR3 loop spans 13 amino acids. CDR3 bases: TGTGCCAGCAGTTTCGTTAGGGGCACTGAAGCTTTCTTT. Protein product: CASSFVRGTEAFF.

This chain joins TRBV5-4 and TRBJ2-7, with no clear D. CDR1 is SGHNT, CDR2 YYREEE, per germline (reference sequence). V was pared by 4 bases and J by 0 bases, with 14 bases between. The CDR3 has 15 amino acids. CDR3 sequence reads: CASSTTATLSYEQYF. The CDR3, as DNA: TGTGCCAGCAGCACAACAGCGACCCTCTCCTACGAGCAGTACTTC.

This sequence joins TRBV4-1 and TRBJ1-2; possibly TRBD1 for D (6 bases). Per the germline V gene, CDR1 is MGHRA and CDR2 is YSYEKL. The CDR3 totals 14 residues. The V end was cut by 3 bases, the J end by 2 bases, with 10 bases between. The CDR3 loop reads CASSHGTSNYGYTF. The CDR3 nucleotides read TGCGCCAGCAGCCACGGGACATCCAACTATGGCTACACCTTC.

The CDR3 region is CASSRIDEQFF. The CDR3 region has the DNA TGTGCCAGCAGTCGGATCGATGAGCAGTTCTTC. This chain connects TRBV6-6 to TRBJ2-1; D uncertain. Trimming pared 5 bases from V and 8 bases from J, leaving 7 bases between. The CDR3 is made up of 11 amino acids. Germline assignment: CDR1 MNHNY and CDR2 SVGAGI (reference sequence).

The chain is built from TRBV18 and TRBJ2-7; 7 nucleotides match TRBD2. CDR1 and CDR2 (germline): KGHSH, LQKENI. The CDR3 has 16 amino acids. V was clipped by 4 bases and J by 4 bases; unmatched bases: 13. The CDR3 region is CASSLRGDQRVYEQYF. DNA of the CDR3: TGTGCCAGCTCACTCCGGGGGGACCAAAGGGTTTACGAGCAGTACTTC. The full variable domain, rest sourced from reference TRBV18 and TRBJ2-7, is NAGVMQNPRHLVRRRGQEARLRCSPMKGHSHVYWYRQLPEEGLKFMVYLQKENIIDESGMPKERFSAEFPKEGPSILRIQQVVRGDSAAYFCASSLRGDQRVYEQYFGPGTRLTVT.

The chain combines TRBV19 with TRBJ1-5; 9 nucleotides align to TRBD1. Germline CDR1 reads LNHDA; CDR2 reads SQIVND (reference sequence). CDR3 size: 14 residues. With 7 bases clipped from V and 7 bases from J, the junction kept 8 bases outside the gene matches. The CDR3 reads CASTRTGGRQPQHF. CDR3 bases: TGTGCCAGTACTAGAACAGGGGGCCGGCAGCCCCAGCATTTT.

V gene TRBV7-9 combines with J gene TRBJ1-1; D may be TRBD1 (5 bases). This CDR3 spans 13 amino acids. The V gene's germline CDR1 is SEHNR and CDR2 FQNEAQ (reference sequence). V was shortened by 6 bases and J by 1 base, with 9 bases between the two germline ends. As DNA, the CDR3 is TGTGCCAGCAGGGGCACAGGGAACACTGAAGCTTTCTTT. This sequence encodes CASRGTGNTEAFF.

The chain links TRBV10-3 to TRBJ2-7; tentative D call: TRBD2 (6 bases). The CDR3 has 14 amino acids. Germline V gives CDR1 ENHRY, CDR2 SYGVKD. V lost 0 bases, J lost 2 bases, and 8 bases lay in between. CDR3 amino acids: CAISESGTAYEQYF. CDR3 sequence (DNA): TGTGCCATCAGTGAGTCTGGGACTGCCTACGAGCAGTACTTC.

The chain uses TRBV28 and TRBJ1-5; TRBD1 matches 8 bases. Germline-derived CDR1 and CDR2 are MDHEN and SYDVKM. The V and J ends lost 5 bases and 6 bases, in that order; junction bases with no gene match: 15. The CDR3 is made up of 17 amino acids. The CDR3 protein is CASSEGQGSPLGQPQHF. The CDR3 region has the DNA TGTGCCAGCAGTGAAGGACAGGGATCCCCATTAGGTCAGCCCCAGCATTTT.

The sample holds one count of this clone. V and J are TRBV7-2 and TRBJ2-3; D unresolved. In germline, CDR1 is SGHTA, CDR2 FQGNSA. Trimming shortened V by 3 bases and J by 2 bases, and 6 bases separated the two germline ends. The CDR3 is made up of 13 amino acids. The CDR3 DNA reads TGTGCCAGCAGCTTCACCAACACAGATACGCAGTATTTT. Its protein product is CASSFTNTDTQYF.

The chain uses TRBV5-1 and TRBJ2-7, with 10 bases identical to TRBD1. Germline lookup yields CDR1 SGHRS and CDR2 YFSETQ. Unmatched junction bases numbered 10, after V lost 7 bases and J lost 6 bases. This CDR3 spans 14 amino acids. CDR3 in amino acids: CASQSGTGVVEQYF. CDR3 DNA: TGCGCCAGCCAATCCGGGACAGGGGTAGTCGAGCAGTACTTC.

The chain carries TRBV30 and TRBJ2-1, with 11 bases matching TRBD2. CDR1 is GTSNPN and CDR2 is SVGIG in the germline V gene (reference sequence). This CDR3 has 14 amino acids. The V and J ends lost 2 bases and 12 bases, in that order; junction bases with no gene match: 9. CDR3 nucleotides: TGTGCCTGGAGTTCAGGACTAGCGGGTGGCGTGCAGTTCTTC. Amino acid sequence: CAWSSGLAGGVQFF.